The T cell receptor (beta chain) described here comes from a study of cytomegalovirus exposure and HLA in healthy donors. Data came from immunoSEQ multiplex PCR; TCRdb stores just in-frame clones and leaves some out. The table records fewer than 400,000 clones, 88% of them present only once. Whole-study results and caveats: The study put 150 to 200 TCR beta chains on its list as cytomegalovirus-associated.

As concerns this clone: Its cognate antigen is unknown.

The sample was PBMCs. The sequence was collected from a man aged 25-45 years in good health and CMV-seronegative.

CDR3 coding DNA: TGCGCCAGCAGCCCGGTGGTGGCGGGTCGCTCCTACGAGCAGTACTTC. Translation: CASSPVVAGRSYEQYF. The rearrangement joins TRBV5-1 to TRBJ2-7, with D perhaps TRBD2 (5 bases). Trimming took off 4 bases at V and 0 bases at J, with 17 bases between the two ends. CDR3 size: 16 residues. Germline lookup yields CDR1 SGHRS and CDR2 YFSETQ.